The 8 T cell receptor beta chains reported below all come from one sample, sequenced in a study of Graves' ophthalmopathy and Graves' hyperthyroidism. RNA served as the template for amplifying TCR beta CDR3 regions. The first round was an RT-PCR with HTBI primers, and the second round was a multiplex PCR. TCRdb reprocessed the multiplex PCR reads via MiXCR and lists one record per CDR3 protein. The data contain about 700,000 distinct CDR3 sequences, about 41% of them singletons. Sequencing was performed on peripheral blood. All receptors derive from an adult man with Graves' ophthalmopathy.

In this sample, this clonotype turned up many times. The gene calls are TRBV5-1 and TRBJ2-7, with 12 nucleotides matching TRBD2. Trimming removed 0 bases from V and 3 bases from J; junction bases left unmatched: 7. Germline V lookup: CDR1 SGHRS, CDR2 YFSETQ. This CDR3 contains 17 residues. The CDR3 sequence is CASSLGLAGAHSYEQYF. The CDR3 nucleotides are TGCGCCAGCAGCTTGGGACTAGCGGGAGCCCACAGCTACGAGCAGTACTTC.

This clonotype was found many times. CDR3 in DNA: TGTGCCAGCAGTGGCAAAATGAACACTGAAGCTTTCTTT. Translation: CASSGKMNTEAFF. J is TRBJ1-1 and V is TRBV2; no firm D call. Trimming shortened V by 4 bases and J by 0 bases, and 6 bases separated the two germline ends. Germline V gene data show CDR1 as SNHLY and CDR2 as FYNNEI. CDR3 length equals 13 residues.

This clonotype was detected only once. This chain joins TRBV7-3 and TRBJ1-2; perhaps TRBD1 as D (5 bases). The CDR3 loop spans 13 amino acids. Germline loops: CDR1 SGHTA, CDR2 FQGTGA. V lost 5 bases, J lost 6 bases, and 13 bases lay in between. Here the CDR3 reads CASSPTGLDGYTF. CDR3 in DNA: TGTGCCAGCAGCCCCACAGGCCTCGATGGCTACACCTTC.

This clonotype was found many times. J is TRBJ1-1 and V is TRBV7-9; perhaps TRBD1 as D (5 bases). Germline V CDR1 and CDR2: SEHNR, FQNEAQ (reference sequence). The CDR3 runs 17 residues. V lost 3 bases and J 1 base, leaving 18 bases between the germline ends. The CDR3 sequence: CASSLSRAQFRNTEAFF. CDR3 in DNA: TGTGCCAGCAGCTTGAGCAGGGCCCAGTTTCGGAACACTGAAGCTTTCTTT.

Turning to this clonotype: This could be a read error, since a much larger clone is one nucleotide away. V is TRBV19 and J is TRBJ1-5, with D perhaps TRBD1 (6 bases). The germline V gene encodes CDR1 LNHDA and CDR2 SQIVND (reference sequence). The CDR3 covers 13 residues. V was cut by 8 bases and J by 3 bases, with 11 bases left in between. The CDR3 loop reads CASGTGINQPQHF. The CDR3 DNA reads as TGTGCCAGTGGTACAGGGATCAATCAGCCCCAGCATTTT.

This clonotype turned up a few times. The J gene is TRBJ1-1, the V gene TRBV11-2; tentative D call: TRBD1 (5 bases). The CDR3 length is 14 residues. Trimming stripped 5 bases from V and 0 bases from J, with 10 bases between. CDR1 and CDR2 (germline): SGHAT, FQNNGV. The CDR3 bases are TGTGCCAGCAGCCCAGCGGGGGTGAACACTGAAGCTTTCTTT. Encoded protein: CASSPAGVNTEAFF.

The rearrangement uses TRBV10-3 and TRBJ1-2; no definite D call. The germline CDR1 and CDR2 sequences are ENHRY and SYGVKD. The CDR3 runs 13 residues. Deletions cut 4 bases from V and 4 bases from J, with 10 bases between. CDR3 nucleotide sequence: TGTGCCATCAGTGCTAGTGGGATCTATGGCTACACCTTC. Translating gives CAISASGIYGYTF.

The chain employs TRBV25-1 and TRBJ2-2, with D perhaps given as TRBD1 or TRBD2 (5 bases each). The germline V gene has CDR1 MGHDK and CDR2 SYGVNS. Between the trimmed V and J ends, which lost 3 bases and 8 bases, there was a span of 16 bases. This CDR3 has 15 residues. The CDR3: CASSDLFRESGELFF. The CDR3 nucleotides are TGTGCCAGCAGTGATCTGTTCAGGGAGTCGGGGGAGCTGTTTTTT.